A single sample is the source of the 24 T cell receptor beta chains below, sequenced in a study of cytomegalovirus exposure and HLA in healthy donors. Profiled with immunoSEQ multiplex PCR; TCRdb holds only in-frame clones, not every one. Among 100,000 to 150,000 clones, 89% were seen once, and the ten largest hold more than 1.5%. The material sequenced was PBMCs. The receptors here all came from a woman between 18 and 29 years old in good health and CMV-seronegative.

This clone was seen just once. The chain carries TRBV19 and TRBJ2-7; tentatively, D is TRBD2 (5 bases). Trimming shortened V by 2 bases and J by 4 bases, and 12 bases separated the two germline ends. This CDR3 contains 14 residues. Looked up from germline, CDR1 is LNHDA and CDR2 is SQIVND (reference sequence). The CDR3 here is CASSIKGGGYEQYF. The CDR3 bases are TGTGCCAGTAGTATAAAGGGCGGAGGTTACGAGCAGTACTTC. Complete variable domain (other parts from reference TRBV19 and TRBJ2-7): DGGITQSPKYLFRKEGQNVTLSCEQNLNHDAMYWYRQDPGQGLRLIYYSQIVNDFQKGDIAEGYSVSREKKESFPLTVTSAQKNPTAFYLCASSIKGGGYEQYFGPGTRLTVT.

The chain is built from TRBV28 and TRBJ2-5, with 7 bases aligning to TRBD1. Per the germline V gene, CDR1 is MDHEN and CDR2 is SYDVKM. The CDR3 runs to 16 residues. V lost 7 bases, J lost 5 bases, and 16 bases stayed unmatched. In nucleotides, the CDR3 is TGTGCCAGCACCCTAGGGATGAGGGGGCCTTTGGAGACCCAGTACTTC. Its protein product is CASTLGMRGPLETQYF.

The V call is TRBV4-1, the J call TRBJ1-2; D perhaps matches TRBD1 (6 bases). The germline CDR1 and CDR2 sequences are MGHRA and YSYEKL. V gave up 4 bases and J gave up 4 bases, with 28 bases separating them. The CDR3 has 19 amino acids. The CDR3 DNA sequence: TGCGCCAGCAGCCTCCATCCAAGGAGACTCAGACAGGCTGGCTATGGCTACACCTTC. Protein: CASSLHPRRLRQAGYGYTF.

About this clone itself: An end of the junction does not agree with germline; a read error may underlie this. The rearrangement joins TRBV29-1 to TRBJ2-3; D remains ambiguous. CDR1 and CDR2 from the germline V gene are SQVTM and ANQGSEA. This CDR3 region has 12 residues. CDR3 region: CSGRQNTDMQYF. As DNA, the CDR3 is TGCAGCGGTAGGCAGAACACAGATATGCAGTATTTT.

The V gene is TRBV19, the J gene TRBJ2-3, with a weak D call TRBD1 (6 bases). CDR1 LNHDA and CDR2 SQIVND come from the germline V gene (reference sequence). The CDR3 is made up of 15 amino acids. Between the trimmed V and J ends, which lost 5 bases and 2 bases, there was a span of 14 bases. This CDR3 is CASSVQGGPTDTQYF. The CDR3 DNA follows: TGTGCCAGTAGTGTACAGGGTGGGCCCACAGATACGCAGTATTTT.

The rearrangement joins TRBV5-6 to TRBJ2-3; 8 bases match TRBD2. The CDR3 has 17 residues. CDR1 is SGHDT and CDR2 is YYEEEE in the germline V gene. The V and J ends lost 0 bases and 1 base, in that order; junction bases with no gene match: 7. The CDR3 bases are TGTGCCAGCAGCTTGGGTCCGCGGGAGGTCGGCACAGATACGCAGTATTTT. Residues: CASSLGPREVGTDTQYF.

The V and J genes are TRBV13 and TRBJ2-3, with unresolved D. The germline CDR1 and CDR2 sequences are PRHDT and FYEKMQ (reference sequence). CDR3 length: 11 residues. Trimming took off 8 bases at V and 3 bases at J, with 6 bases between the two ends. CDR3 sequence reads: CASATTDTQYF. The CDR3 nucleotides are TGTGCCAGCGCCACTACAGATACGCAGTATTTT.

This chain uses TRBV6-5 with TRBJ2-1; 12 positions match TRBD2. This CDR3 spans 14 amino acids. Germline V gives CDR1 MNHEY, CDR2 SVGAGI. The V and J ends lost 4 bases and 6 bases, in that order; junction bases with no gene match: 1. CDR3 bases: TGTGCCAGCAGTTCTAGCGGGAGGGCCAATGAGCAGTTCTTC. This sequence encodes CASSSSGRANEQFF.

The rearrangement joins TRBV20-1 to TRBJ2-3; a possible D gene is TRBD2 (5 bases). Looked up from germline, CDR1 is DFQATT and CDR2 is SNEGSKA (reference sequence). The CDR3 runs to 11 residues. The ends were cut back, 6 bases at V and 2 bases at J, with 6 bases in the middle. The CDR3, as DNA: TGCAGTGCCGGACTCACAGATACGCAGTATTTT. Protein: CSAGLTDTQYF.

The chain combines TRBV7-2 with TRBJ2-3; 9 bases agree with TRBD2. This CDR3 spans 17 amino acids. Germline CDR1 reads SGHTA; CDR2 reads FQGNSA. Unmatched junction bases numbered 12, after V lost 5 bases and J lost 3 bases. In DNA form, the CDR3 reads TGTGCCAGCAGCCATCCGGGGTCTAGCGGGAAGACAGATACGCAGTATTTT. Protein sequence: CASSHPGSSGKTDTQYF.

This chain uses TRBV2 with TRBJ2-7; the D gene is possibly TRBD2 (7 bases). This CDR3 spans 16 amino acids. Germline V CDR1 and CDR2: SNHLY, FYNNEI. Trimming took 4 bases from V and 4 from J, leaving 20 bases between them. CDR3 residues: CASSAPTGGASYEQYF. The CDR3 region has the DNA TGTGCCAGCAGTGCGCCTACGGGGGGCGCAAGTTACGAGCAGTACTTC.

V usage is TRBV6-4 and J usage is TRBJ2-5, with TRBD2 identical over 12 bases. The CDR3 runs to 18 residues. The germline V gene has CDR1 MRHNA and CDR2 SNTAGT. V lost 3 bases, J lost 6 bases, and 14 bases stayed unmatched. This CDR3 is CASSERTSGTERLQTQYF. Here the CDR3 DNA reads TGTGCCAGCAGTGAAAGGACTAGCGGGACGGAGAGGCTACAGACCCAGTACTTC.

V is TRBV6-1 and J is TRBJ2-7; 7 nucleotides agree with TRBD1. This CDR3 comprises 15 residues. Germline loops: CDR1 MNHNS, CDR2 SASEGT. Trimming removed 2 bases from V and 3 bases from J; junction bases left unmatched: 7. CDR3 residues: CASSEPPTGFYEQYF. DNA for the CDR3: TGTGCCAGCAGTGAACCCCCGACAGGGTTCTACGAGCAGTACTTC.

The rearrangement joins TRBV10-1 to TRBJ2-1, with D maybe TRBD2 (5 bases). This CDR3 comprises 13 residues. Germline CDR1 and CDR2: WNHNN and SYGVQD (reference sequence). V lost 6 bases and J lost 6, with 12 bases in between. The CDR3: CASRTSAGNEQFF. The CDR3 nucleotides read TGCGCCAGCAGGACAAGCGCGGGCAATGAGCAGTTCTTC.

This chain joins TRBV13 and TRBJ2-7; D is undetermined. From germline, CDR1 is PRHDT and CDR2 FYEKMQ (reference sequence). This CDR3 has 14 residues. V was clipped by 0 bases and J by 2 bases, with 8 bases between them. The CDR3 region has the DNA TGTGCCAGCAGCTTAGGCGACTGGACCTACGAGCAGTACTTC. Translating it yields CASSLGDWTYEQYF.

This clone was seen only a few times. The V gene is TRBV7-9, the J gene TRBJ2-4, with 9 bases identical to TRBD1. V was pared by 6 bases and J by 8 bases, with 14 bases of the junction left unmatched. The CDR3 sequence is 16 residues long. CDR1 and CDR2 from the germline V gene are SEHNR and FQNEAQ (reference sequence). DNA for the CDR3: TGTGCCAGCAGGACAATACCGGGACAGGGAGCAGACATTCAGTACTTC. Residues: CASRTIPGQGADIQYF.

The gene calls are TRBV6-5 and TRBJ1-1, with 8 bases matching TRBD1. Germline assignment: CDR1 MNHEY and CDR2 SVGAGI. The trim removed 0 bases at V and 4 bases at J, leaving 4 bases unmatched. This CDR3 has 15 amino acids. The CDR3 here is CASSYSTGGSTEAFF. CDR3 nucleotide sequence: TGTGCCAGCAGTTACTCTACAGGGGGAAGCACTGAAGCTTTCTTT.

J is TRBJ2-5 and V is TRBV10-2, with D maybe TRBD2 (6 bases). Germline CDR1 reads WSHSY; CDR2 reads SAAADI. Trimming took 7 bases from V and 3 from J, leaving 15 bases between them. The CDR3 extends over 14 amino acids. In DNA, the CDR3 is TGCGCCAGCACTGCCTCGACTAGGAAAGAGACCCAGTACTTC. Its translation: CASTASTRKETQYF.

The CDR3 DNA follows: TGTGCCAGCAGTTTAAACAGGGTGGGGGAGCTGTTTTTT. Encoded protein: CASSLNRVGELFF. This chain connects TRBV27 to TRBJ2-2; tentative D call: TRBD1 (6 bases). V was trimmed by 2 bases and J by 8 bases, leaving 9 bases between them. This CDR3 spans 13 amino acids. The V gene's germline CDR1 is MNHEY and CDR2 SMNVEV (reference sequence).

The chain recombines TRBV5-1 with TRBJ1-1; 8 bases line up with TRBD1. The CDR3 length is 15 residues. The germline V gene has CDR1 SGHRS and CDR2 YFSETQ. After removal of 4 bases from V and 4 bases from J, the junction contained 9 bases not matched to a gene. CDR3 region: CASSHQTGAVTEAFF. In nucleotides, the CDR3 is TGCGCCAGCAGCCACCAGACAGGGGCCGTCACTGAAGCTTTCTTT. The variable domain in full, completed from reference TRBV5-1 and TRBJ1-1, reads KAGVTQTPRYLIKTRGQQVTLSCSPISGHRSVSWYQQTPGQGLQFLFEYFSETQRNKGNFPGRFSGRQFSNSRSEMNVSTLELGDSALYLCASSHQTGAVTEAFFGQGTRLTVV.

This rearrangement joins TRBV4-1 to TRBJ1-2; 7 bases are a match to TRBD1. The CDR3 consists of 15 residues. Germline V gene lookup returns CDR1 MGHRA and CDR2 YSYEKL. Trimming cost V 1 base and J 9 bases; bases outside gene matches: 11. The CDR3 region is CASSQGHRGSHSYTF. As DNA, the CDR3 is TGCGCCAGCAGCCAAGGGCACAGGGGATCACATAGCTACACCTTC.

CDR3 DNA: TGTGCCAGTAGTATGGGTTCCGTCAGGGCAAGTGGGGGCAATCAGCCCCAGCATTTT. It translates to CASSMGSVRASGGNQPQHF. The chain links TRBV19 to TRBJ1-5; D may be TRBD1 (5 bases). Trimming pared 3 bases from V and 2 bases from J, leaving 23 bases between. The germline V gene has CDR1 LNHDA and CDR2 SQIVND (reference sequence). CDR3 length: 19 residues.

The chain has TRBV5-1 and TRBJ2-5, with 7 nucleotides matching TRBD1. The CDR3 runs to 15 residues. V lost 4 bases, J lost 2 bases, and 8 bases stayed unmatched. Per germline, CDR1 SGHRS and CDR2 YFSETQ. CDR3 sequence (DNA): TGCGCCAGCAGCACAGCCCCCAGGGGGCAAGAGACCCAGTACTTC. It encodes CASSTAPRGQETQYF. Based on the CDR3 plus reference TRBV5-1 and TRBJ2-5, the full variable domain is KAGVTQTPRYLIKTRGQQVTLSCSPISGHRSVSWYQQTPGQGLQFLFEYFSETQRNKGNFPGRFSGRQFSNSRSEMNVSTLELGDSALYLCASSTAPRGQETQYFGPGTRLLVL.

A note on this clone: Sequence at one end of the junction differs from germline and may be a read error. The rearrangement joins TRBV19 to TRBJ2-7, with D perhaps matching TRBD2 (6 bases). The CDR3 is made up of 15 amino acids. Germline V CDR1 and CDR2: LNHDA, SQIVND (reference sequence). The CDR3, as DNA: TGTGCCAGTAGTCTAGAGCGGGTTCCCTCCTACGAGCAGTACTTC. Translation: CASSLERVPSYEQYF.